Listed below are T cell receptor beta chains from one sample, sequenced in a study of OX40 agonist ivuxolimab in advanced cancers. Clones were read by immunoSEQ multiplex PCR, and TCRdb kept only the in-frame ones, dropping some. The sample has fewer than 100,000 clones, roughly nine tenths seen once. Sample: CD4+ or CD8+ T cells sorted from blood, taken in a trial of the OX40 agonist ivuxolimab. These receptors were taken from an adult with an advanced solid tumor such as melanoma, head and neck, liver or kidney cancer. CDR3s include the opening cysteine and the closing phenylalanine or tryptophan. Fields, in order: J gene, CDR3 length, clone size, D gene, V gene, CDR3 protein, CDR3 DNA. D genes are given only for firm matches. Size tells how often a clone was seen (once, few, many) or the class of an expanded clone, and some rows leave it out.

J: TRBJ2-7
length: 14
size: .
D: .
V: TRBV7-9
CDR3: CASSLVGGEYEQYF
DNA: TGTGCCAGCAGCTTAGTAGGGGGAGAGTACGAGCAGTACTTC

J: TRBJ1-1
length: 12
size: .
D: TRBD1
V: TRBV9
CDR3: CASSHGTGEAFF
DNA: TGTGCCAGCAGCCATGGGACAGGTGAAGCTTTCTTT

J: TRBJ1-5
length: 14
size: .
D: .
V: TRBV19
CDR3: CASSIRDSNQPQHF
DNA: TGTGCCAGTAGTATACGGGATAGCAATCAGCCCCAGCATTTT

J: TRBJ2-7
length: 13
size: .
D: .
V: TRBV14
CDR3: CASSRSRNHEQYF
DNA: TGTGCCAGCAGCCGGTCCCGGAACCACGAGCAGTACTTC

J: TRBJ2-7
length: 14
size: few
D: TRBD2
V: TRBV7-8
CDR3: CASSFWEGPDEQYF
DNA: TGTGCCAGCAGCTTTTGGGAGGGTCCAGACGAGCAGTACTTC

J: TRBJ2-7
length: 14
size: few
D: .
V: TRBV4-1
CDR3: CASSQDPRDWEQYF
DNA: TGCGCCAGCAGCCAAGACCCCAGGGATTGGGAGCAGTACTTC

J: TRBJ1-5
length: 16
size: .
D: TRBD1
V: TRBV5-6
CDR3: CASSLRQGMSNQPQHF
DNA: TGTGCCAGCAGCTTAAGACAGGGGATGAGCAATCAGCCCCAGCATTTT

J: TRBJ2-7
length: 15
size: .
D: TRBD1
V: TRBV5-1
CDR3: CASSRGQGNSYEQYF
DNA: TGTGCCAGCAGCCGCGGACAGGGGAATTCCTACGAGCAGTACTTC

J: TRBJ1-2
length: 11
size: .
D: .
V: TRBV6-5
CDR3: CASSDYTGPSF
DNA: TGTGCCAGCAGTGATTATACAGGACCCAGCTTC

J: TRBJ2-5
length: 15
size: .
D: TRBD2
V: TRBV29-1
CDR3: CSVASSGRVQETQYF
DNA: TGCAGCGTTGCGTCTAGCGGGAGGGTTCAAGAGACCCAGTACTTC

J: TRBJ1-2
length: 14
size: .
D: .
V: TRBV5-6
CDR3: CASSRATGLYGYTF
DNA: TGTGCCAGCAGCCGAGCGACAGGTCTCTATGGCTACACCTTC

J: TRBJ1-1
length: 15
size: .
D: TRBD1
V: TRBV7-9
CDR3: CASSFPGQGNTEAFF
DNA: TGTGCCAGCAGCTTTCCGGGACAGGGGAACACTGAAGCTTTCTTT

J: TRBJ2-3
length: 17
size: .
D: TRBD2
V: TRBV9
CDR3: CASSVATAGRSADTQYF
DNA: TGTGCCAGCAGCGTAGCTACGGCCGGGAGGTCGGCAGATACGCAGTATTTT

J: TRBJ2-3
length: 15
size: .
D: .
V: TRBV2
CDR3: CASSAERASTDTQYF
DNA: TGTGCCAGCAGTGCTGAGCGGGCCAGCACAGATACGCAGTATTTT

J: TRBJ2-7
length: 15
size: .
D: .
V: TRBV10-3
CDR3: CAISERAGWDYEQYF
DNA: TGTGCCATCAGTGAGAGGGCAGGTTGGGACTACGAGCAGTACTTC

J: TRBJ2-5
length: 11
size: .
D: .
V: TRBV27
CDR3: CASSLGETQYF
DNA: TGTGCCAGCAGTTTGGGAGAGACCCAGTACTTC